This T cell receptor (beta chain) was documented in a study of tumor and adjacent non-tumor tissue in lung cancer. Points from the study as a whole: Patients with more diverse tumor TCRs had worse survival.

Germline CDR1 is SGHVS and CDR2 is FQNEAQ. This CDR3 is built from 13 residues. V was cut by 7 bases and J by 3 bases, with 13 bases left in between. A remark on this clonotype: Antigen specificity is unknown.

This sample's RNA came from whole unsorted tissue. Distant lung tissue was collected more than 3 cm away from the tumor edge. Three rounds of nested PCR, following a modified ARM-PCR protocol, produced the TCRbeta library. TCRdb fed the multiplex PCR reads into MiXCR, producing one record per CDR3 protein. In the table there are around 99,000 distinct CDR3 sequences, about 61% of which are singletons. This receptor was obtained from a man aged 55 to 70 with non-small cell lung cancer. The V and J genes are TRBV7-8 and TRBJ2-7; D might be TRBD2 (6 bases). Sequenced input: distant non-tumor lung tissue. The CDR3 DNA sequence: TGTGCCAGCAACGGGCGGGAAAGCTACGAGCAGTACTTC. This translates into CASNGRESYEQYF.